These 20 T cell receptor beta chains were all obtained from the same sample, sequenced in a study of blood T cell repertoires in COVID-19. This table comes from immunoSEQ multiplex PCR, and its TCRdb copy is limited to in-frame clones, with some not included. This sample has 320,000 or so clones; approximately 88% occur once, and the top ten carry about 5%. Input material: PBMCs or T cells enriched from blood (not recorded which). These receptors originate from a man younger than 40 who had recovered from COVID-19.

The V call is TRBV2, the J call TRBJ1-4, with 8 bases lining up with TRBD1. Germline-derived CDR1 and CDR2 are SNHLY and FYNNEI. The J segment lost 2 bases and the V segment lost 4 bases, leaving 3 bases of the junction unmatched. This CDR3 is built from 15 residues. The DNA for the CDR3 is TGTGCCAGCAGTGGCTGGACAGGGACTAATGAAAAACTGTTTTTT. Residues: CASSGWTGTNEKLFF.

The chain carries TRBV10-3 and TRBJ2-1; 11 bases line up with TRBD2. Trimming removed 3 bases from V and 8 bases from J; junction bases left unmatched: 6. Germline V gene lookup returns CDR1 ENHRY and CDR2 SYGVKD. This CDR3 comprises 15 residues. CDR3 sequence (DNA): TGTGCCATCAGTGATCTTAGCGGGGGGGCTTATGAGCAGTTCTTC. It codes for CAISDLSGGAYEQFF.

The V call is TRBV28, the J call TRBJ2-3, with 7 bases lining up with TRBD1. In germline, CDR1 is MDHEN, CDR2 SYDVKM. This CDR3 is built from 13 residues. Trimming removed 4 bases from V and 10 bases from J; junction bases left unmatched: 8. The CDR3 nucleotides read TGTGCCAGCAGTTCGGCACAGGGGCGGGCGCAGTATTTT. Encoded protein: CASSSAQGRAQYF.

This chain uses TRBV9 with TRBJ1-2; 11 bases agree with TRBD1. The CDR3 totals 15 residues. CDR1 SGDLS and CDR2 YYNGEE come from the germline V gene. V was pared by 3 bases and J by 2 bases, with 3 bases of the junction left unmatched. The CDR3 reads CASSGGTGGNYGYTF. The CDR3 nucleotides read TGTGCCAGCAGCGGCGGGACAGGGGGGAACTATGGCTACACCTTC.

The V call is TRBV5-1, the J call TRBJ2-1, with D unresolved. In germline, CDR1 is SGHRS, CDR2 YFSETQ. V was pared by 0 bases and J by 6 bases, with 7 bases between. The CDR3 totals 13 residues. For the CDR3, the DNA is TGCGCCAGCAGCTTGGCCTCCCGCAATGAGCAGTTCTTC. The encoded protein is CASSLASRNEQFF.

This chain uses TRBV24-1 with TRBJ2-1; D is undetermined. V was trimmed by 4 bases and J by 7 bases, leaving 13 bases between them. The CDR3 runs to 14 residues. Germline V gene lookup returns CDR1 KGHDR and CDR2 SFDVKD. CDR3 residues: CATSDTFGTNEQFF. DNA of the CDR3: TGTGCCACCAGTGACACGTTCGGTACGAATGAGCAGTTCTTC.

V is TRBV23-1 and J is TRBJ1-1, with D possibly matching TRBD1 (6 bases). TRBV23-1 is labeled an ORF, and its function is uncertain. Trimming shortened V by 4 bases and J by 0 bases, and 18 bases separated the two germline ends. The CDR3 runs to 17 residues. CDR3 protein: CASSLPRTVPLNTEAFF. In DNA, the CDR3 is TGCGCCAGCAGTCTGCCTAGGACAGTCCCTTTGAACACTGAAGCTTTCTTT.

Written as DNA, the CDR3 is TGTGCCAGTAGTCCAGGACCGCGGAGGACTGAAGCTTTCTTT. Its protein is CASSPGPRRTEAFF. The V gene is TRBV19, the J gene TRBJ1-1; D is uncertain. Between the trimmed V and J ends, which lost 5 bases and 5 bases, there was a span of 15 bases. Germline V lookup: CDR1 LNHDA, CDR2 SQIVND (reference sequence). This CDR3 has 14 residues.

This rearrangement joins TRBV5-6 to TRBJ1-2, with D perhaps matching TRBD1 (6 bases). V was cut by 4 bases and J by 3 bases, with 7 bases left in between. The germline gives CDR1 SGHDT, CDR2 YYEEEE. There are 12 residues in the CDR3. CDR3 protein: CASSPGDYGYTF. CDR3 DNA sequence: TGTGCCAGCAGCCCAGGGGACTATGGCTACACCTTC. The full variable domain, rest sourced from reference TRBV5-6 and TRBJ1-2, is DAGVTQSPTHLIKTRGQQVTLRCSPKSGHDTVSWYQQALGQGPQFIFQYYEEEERQRGNFPDRFSGHQFPNYSSELNVNALLLGDSALYLCASSPGDYGYTFGSGTRLTVV.

The CDR3 DNA sequence: TGCGCCAGCAAGGGACATTCCGCTGAAGCTTTCTTT. Protein sequence: CASKGHSAEAFF. This sequence joins TRBV10-1 and TRBJ1-1; possibly TRBD1 for D (6 bases). The CDR3 runs to 12 residues. V gave up 7 bases and J gave up 6 bases, with 12 bases separating them. Germline loops: CDR1 WNHNN, CDR2 SYGVQD (reference sequence).

DNA for the CDR3: TGTGCCAGCAGCCCAACAGCGGGGGTATCGGGGGAGACCCAGTACTTC. Its protein is CASSPTAGVSGETQYF. The chain has TRBV9 and TRBJ2-5, with 8 bases lining up with TRBD2. The germline CDR1 and CDR2 sequences are SGDLS and YYNGEE. Trimming at V came to 4 bases and at J to 5 bases, leaving 13 bases not matched to a gene. The CDR3 has 16 residues.

V gene TRBV27 combines with J gene TRBJ2-7, with 9 bases that match TRBD2. V lost 5 bases to trimming and J lost 4 bases; unmatched junction nucleotides: 6. The germline CDR1 and CDR2 sequences are MNHEY and SMNVEV (reference sequence). This CDR3 has 14 residues. The CDR3 nucleotides read TGTGCCAGCAGTGAGCTAGCGGGGATTTACGAGCAGTACTTC. The encoded protein is CASSELAGIYEQYF.

The chain carries TRBV6-5 and TRBJ1-2; 7 bases fit TRBD1. The V segment lost 2 bases and the J segment 8 bases; nucleotides outside the gene matches: 5. The CDR3 totals 13 residues. The germline CDR1 and CDR2 sequences are MNHEY and SVGAGI. The CDR3 DNA follows: TGTGCCAGCAGTTACACACGGACAGGCGGCTACACCTTC. Protein product: CASSYTRTGGYTF.

This clone has ten or more counts. This rearrangement joins TRBV3-1 (or the pseudogene TRBV3-2) to TRBJ2-1; a possible D gene is TRBD2 (5 bases). The CDR3 has 13 amino acids. Germline lookup yields CDR1 LGHDT and CDR2 YNNKEL (reference sequence). V gave up 9 bases and J gave up 4 bases, with 13 bases separating them. In DNA, the CDR3 is TGTGCCAGTAGAGACCCGGGGTACAATGAGCAGTTCTTC. It translates to CASRDPGYNEQFF.

V gene TRBV5-8 combines with J gene TRBJ1-5, with 7 bases lining up with TRBD1. V was pared by 4 bases and J by 2 bases, with 6 bases of the junction left unmatched. The CDR3 sequence is 15 residues long. Germline values: CDR1 SGHTS, CDR2 YDEGEE. As DNA, the CDR3 is TGTGCCAGCAGCCCCGACAGGGCCCGCAATCAGCCCCAGCATTTT. The encoded protein is CASSPDRARNQPQHF.

The chain is built from TRBV19 and TRBJ2-1, with 8 bases aligning to TRBD2. Germline CDR1 is LNHDA and CDR2 is SQIVND (reference sequence). The trim removed 6 bases at V and 13 bases at J, leaving 14 bases unmatched. CDR3 length: 14 amino acids. CDR3 in amino acids: CASSNPGGASDQFF. The CDR3 coding sequence is TGTGCCAGTAGCAACCCGGGGGGGGCTAGTGACCAGTTCTTC.

The chain carries TRBV30 and TRBJ2-3, with a weak D call TRBD2 (6 bases). V shed 4 bases and J shed 2 bases, with 13 bases lying between them. The CDR3 is 14 amino acids. Per the germline V gene, CDR1 is GTSNPN and CDR2 is SVGIG (reference sequence). The CDR3 protein is CAWKRATFTDTQYF. As DNA, the CDR3 is TGTGCCTGGAAGCGGGCGACTTTCACAGATACGCAGTATTTT.

V usage is TRBV18 and J usage is TRBJ1-6; 7 bases map to TRBD1. Germline trimming cut 3 bases from V and 8 bases from J; bases unmatched to any gene: 4. The germline gives CDR1 KGHSH, CDR2 LQKENI. This CDR3 comprises 14 residues. The CDR3 DNA reads TGTGCCAGCTCACCCCGCGACAGGGATTCACCCCTCCACTTT. Amino acid sequence: CASSPRDRDSPLHF. Full variable domain (rest looked up from reference TRBV18 and TRBJ1-6): NAGVMQNPRHLVRRRGQEARLRCSPMKGHSHVYWYRQLPEEGLKFMVYLQKENIIDESGMPKERFSAEFPKEGPSILRIQQVVRGDSAAYFCASSPRDRDSPLHFGNGTRLTVT.

The chain links TRBV30 to TRBJ2-6, with D uncertain. Germline-derived CDR1 and CDR2 are GTSNPN and SVGIG (reference sequence). Trimming stripped 0 bases from V and 4 bases from J, with 4 bases between. This CDR3 is built from 13 residues. CDR3 protein: CAWSVQGANVLTF. As DNA, the CDR3 is TGTGCCTGGAGTGTGCAGGGGGCCAACGTCCTGACTTTC.

This chain uses TRBV12-3 or TRBV12-4 with TRBJ1-1; D unclear. V gave up 8 bases and J gave up 8 bases, with 12 bases separating them. The length of the CDR3 is 11 residues. CDR3 in DNA: TGTGCCAGCGGCCTAGGCACCGAAGCTTTCTTT. This encodes CASGLGTEAFF.